Following are 22 T cell receptor beta chains from one sample sequenced in a study of OX40 agonist ivuxolimab in advanced cancers. TCRdb keeps only in-frame clones here, not all; method: immunoSEQ multiplex PCR. The sample lists 50,000 to 75,000 clones, 80% to 90% occurring once. The source was CD4+ or CD8+ T cells sorted from blood, collected in a trial of the OX40 agonist ivuxolimab. The receptors were sampled from an adult with an advanced solid tumor such as melanoma, head and neck, liver or kidney cancer.

This clone was recorded a few times. The chain is built from TRBV5-4 and TRBJ1-1, with D possibly being TRBD1 (5 bases). The length of the CDR3 is 14 residues. From germline, CDR1 is SGHNT and CDR2 YYREEE (reference sequence). V gave up 0 bases and J gave up 1 base, with 7 bases separating them. In DNA form, the CDR3 reads TGTGCCAGCAGCTTGGCCAGGGCGAACACTGAAGCTTTCTTT. It codes for CASSLARANTEAFF.

The chain joins TRBV6-1 to TRBJ1-5; TRBD1 agrees at 7 bases. Germline V gene data show CDR1 as MNHNS and CDR2 as SASEGT. The CDR3 runs 15 residues. V was pared by 6 bases and J by 2 bases, with 7 bases of the junction left unmatched. The CDR3 DNA is TGTGCCAGCAGCGAACAGGGGCTTGGCAATCAGCCCCAGCATTTT. Its translation is CASSEQGLGNQPQHF.

The chain couples TRBV10-3 to TRBJ2-3, with a possible D match to TRBD2 (7 bases). V shed 6 bases and J shed 2 bases, with 12 bases lying between them. The CDR3 runs to 14 residues. Germline V gene data show CDR1 as ENHRY and CDR2 as SYGVKD. The CDR3 region has the DNA TGTGCCATCAGCGCGGGGGCCACCACAGATACGCAGTATTTT. Its translation: CAISAGATTDTQYF.

The chain is built from TRBV9 and TRBJ1-1; D may be TRBD1 (5 bases). V was clipped by 0 bases and J by 4 bases, with 10 bases between them. CDR1 is SGDLS, CDR2 YYNGEE, per germline. The CDR3 covers 14 residues. CDR3 loop: CASSVDGTGTEAFF. The CDR3 DNA follows: TGTGCCAGCAGCGTAGATGGGACGGGCACTGAAGCTTTCTTT.

The chain recombines TRBV5-6 with TRBJ1-2, with no clear D. V gave up 0 bases and J gave up 0 bases, with 12 bases separating them. Germline V gene lookup returns CDR1 SGHDT and CDR2 YYEEEE. The CDR3 covers 16 residues. CDR3 coding DNA: TGTGCCAGCAGCTTGGGGTACAGATATTCTAACTATGGCTACACCTTC. It encodes CASSLGYRYSNYGYTF.

J is TRBJ1-2 and V is TRBV2, with 10 bases that match TRBD1. The CDR3 sequence is 12 residues long. V lost 5 bases, J lost 8 bases, and 2 bases stayed unmatched. The germline CDR1 and CDR2 sequences are SNHLY and FYNNEI. The CDR3: CASSWTGGGYTF. The DNA of the CDR3 is TGTGCCAGCAGTTGGACAGGGGGAGGCTACACCTTC.

With regard to this clone: The junction shows a germline mismatch at one end, possibly a read error. The rearrangement joins TRBV7-2 to TRBJ2-1; TRBD2 matches 8 bases. CDR1 and CDR2 from the germline V gene are SGHTA and FQGNSA. This CDR3 is 16 amino acids long. DNA of the CDR3: TGTGCCAACAGCTTAGTGGCGGGAGGTTGGGACAATGAGCAGTTCTTC. This gives the protein CANSLVAGGWDNEQFF.

The chain employs TRBV29-1 and TRBJ1-2; weak D call: TRBD1 (6 bases). The CDR3 covers 15 residues. Germline lookup yields CDR1 SQVTM and CDR2 ANQGSEA. Trimming took off 4 bases at V and 2 bases at J, with 17 bases between the two ends. This CDR3 is CSVGGGSYQNYGYTF. The CDR3 coding sequence is TGCAGCGTTGGGGGGGGCTCGTATCAAAACTATGGCTACACCTTC.

This clone was seen a single time. V gene TRBV21-1 combines with J gene TRBJ1-1. TRBV21-1 is a pseudogene segment. The CDR3 is 15 residues long. This CDR3 reads CASSKAREGLTEAFF. The CDR3 nucleotides are TGTGCCAGCAGCAAAGCGCGGGAGGGATTGACTGAAGCTTTCTTT.

J is TRBJ2-7 and V is TRBV7-2; TRBD1 matches 7 bases. CDR1 and CDR2 from the germline V gene are SGHTA and FQGNSA. The CDR3 consists of 14 residues. The V gene end was trimmed by 2 bases and the J gene end by 3 bases; junction bases not matched to a gene: 4. The CDR3: CASSLLRGNYEQYF. The CDR3 DNA reads TGTGCCAGCAGCTTACTCAGGGGGAACTACGAGCAGTACTTC.

The chain combines TRBV7-9 with TRBJ2-3; D remains ambiguous. The germline V gene has CDR1 SEHNR and CDR2 FQNEAQ (reference sequence). Trimming pared 2 bases from V and 6 bases from J, leaving 15 bases between. This CDR3 is built from 15 residues. CDR3 sequence (DNA): TGTGCCAGCAGCTTAACTGTGACGGACCACGATACGCAGTATTTT. Residues: CASSLTVTDHDTQYF.

CDR3 sequence: CASRRDSGNTIYF. The CDR3 DNA is TGTGCCAGCCGGCGAGACTCTGGAAACACCATATATTTT. The chain is built from TRBV7-9 and TRBJ1-3; D gene unclear. The CDR3 contains 13 residues. Germline V CDR1 and CDR2: SEHNR, FQNEAQ (reference sequence). V gave up 8 bases and J gave up 0 bases, with 8 bases separating them.

This chain connects TRBV23-1 to TRBJ2-5; TRBD1 might be the D (6 bases). TRBV23-1 is assigned to the ORF class and has an uncertain function. The V end lost 5 bases, the J end lost 2 bases, and 24 bases lay between the germline ends. The CDR3 spans 18 residues. The CDR3 coding sequence is TGCGCCAGCAGTAAGGACAGACAGGTCCCCCGGCGACAAGAGACCCAGTACTTC. Its protein product is CASSKDRQVPRRQETQYF.

The CDR3 nucleotides are TGCGCCAGCAGCCAAGATAGCAGGGGGGACTATGGCTACACCTTC. As protein: CASSQDSRGDYGYTF. The chain recombines TRBV4-1 with TRBJ1-2, with TRBD1 matching 7 bases. This CDR3 has 15 residues. The germline V gene has CDR1 MGHRA and CDR2 YSYEKL. Unmatched junction bases numbered 4, after V lost 0 bases and J lost 3 bases.

The rearrangement uses TRBV5-1 and TRBJ2-3; D uncertain. CDR3 length: 15 residues. CDR1 and CDR2 (germline): SGHRS, YFSETQ. The V end lost 5 bases, the J end lost 0 bases, and 13 bases lay between the germline ends. CDR3 in amino acids: CASRPLSDSTDTQYF. CDR3 DNA sequence: TGCGCCAGCAGACCCCTCAGCGACAGCACAGATACGCAGTATTTT.

This chain links TRBV5-5 with TRBJ2-1; 11 bases match TRBD2. Trimming took 4 bases from V and 6 from J; bases not matched to a gene: 6. Germline V gene sequence: CDR1 SGHKS, CDR2 YYEKEE (reference sequence). CDR3 length: 15 amino acids. The CDR3 region is CASSVYSGRANEQFF. In DNA form, the CDR3 reads TGTGCCAGCAGCGTTTATAGCGGGAGGGCCAATGAGCAGTTCTTC.

The gene calls are TRBV7-2 and TRBJ1-2; D not certain. Deletions cut 1 base from V and 8 bases from J, with 17 bases between. Looked up from germline, CDR1 is SGHTA and CDR2 is FQGNSA. The CDR3 is 15 residues long. The CDR3 region is CASSLVGGPKRGYTF. CDR3 bases: TGTGCCAGCAGCTTAGTTGGCGGCCCGAAACGGGGCTACACCTTC.

The chain employs TRBV4-1 and TRBJ2-1; 9 nucleotides agree with TRBD1. The CDR3 loop spans 15 amino acids. CDR1 is MGHRA and CDR2 is YSYEKL in the germline V gene. Germline trimming cut 6 bases from V and 7 bases from J; bases unmatched to any gene: 10. The CDR3 DNA reads as TGCGCCAGCAGGCTAGGGACAGGGAACACAAATGAGCAGTTCTTC. As protein: CASRLGTGNTNEQFF.

The rearrangement uses TRBV10-3 and TRBJ2-3, with TRBD2 identical over 8 bases. V trimming: 3 bases; J trimming: 4 bases; junction bases outside the gene matches: 9. The germline V gene encodes CDR1 ENHRY and CDR2 SYGVKD. The CDR3 totals 16 residues. As DNA, the CDR3 is TGTGCCATCAGTGATCTGACGGGGGGGCGGGCAGATACGCAGTATTTT. Translating gives CAISDLTGGRADTQYF.

The chain uses TRBV5-1 and TRBJ1-2; D uncertain. Per germline, CDR1 SGHRS and CDR2 YFSETQ. CDR3 length: 14 residues. Trimming took off 0 bases at V and 7 bases at J, with 13 bases between the two ends. The CDR3 loop reads CASSLAPRSGGYTF. As DNA, the CDR3 is TGCGCCAGCAGCTTGGCCCCCAGGAGTGGTGGCTACACCTTC.

V is TRBV7-2 and J is TRBJ1-1, with D hard to call. V shed 1 base and J shed 6 bases, with 12 bases lying between them. The CDR3 extends over 14 amino acids. Germline CDR1 is SGHTA and CDR2 is FQGNSA. The CDR3 reads CASSLEFWEAEAFF. The CDR3 DNA is TGTGCCAGCAGCTTAGAATTCTGGGAAGCTGAAGCTTTCTTT.

V and J are TRBV23-1 and TRBJ2-7; TRBD2 matches 8 bases. TRBV23-1 falls under the ORF class, with uncertain function. CDR3 length: 18 residues. The J segment lost 4 bases and the V segment lost 4 bases, leaving 18 bases of the junction unmatched. CDR3 DNA: TGCGCCAGCAGTCCGAGGACTAGCCAAAACCTTTACCTTTACGAGCAGTACTTC. This codes for CASSPRTSQNLYLYEQYF.